This TCR beta chain was captured in a study of T cell responses to AZD1222 COVID-19 vaccine. Whole-study findings and limits: Unmutated variant regions reportedly attract nearly half of all spike-specific TCRs. Donors skewed white British and female; clonal diversity was possibly underestimated. Baseline serostatus was positive in only a handful of AZD1222 recipients. Dominant CD4 TCR responses targeted spike regions 160-218 and 743-854.

Comments on this clone: The antigen remains unidentified. This sample includes further DNA sequences coding for the same CDR3.

The ends lost 0 bases at V and 1 base at J; junction bases unmatched: 1. The CDR3 contains 15 residues. CDR1 and CDR2 from the germline V gene are SGHRS and YFSETQ. Libraries were prepared by immunoSEQ multiplex PCR; TCRdb keeps only in-frame clonotypes and omits some of them. The profile shows about 81,000 clones, 90% of them singletons. Sequencing was performed on peripheral blood, taken 28 days after the second AZD1222 dose. The genes are TRBV5-1 and TRBJ1-3, with TRBD1 matching 7 bases. The receptor comes from an adult who received the AZD1222 COVID-19 vaccine. The CDR3 DNA sequence: TGCGCCAGCAGCTTGGAGACAGGGTCTGGAAACACCATATATTTT. It translates to CASSLETGSGNTIYF.